This T cell receptor beta chain appears in the sequencing data of a study of neurological immune-mediated disorders. Study background: Among the approximately 34 patients with multiple sclerosis, 31 were relapsing-remitting, while 3 were secondary progressive. Study results and caveats: HTLV-1-associated myelopathy led in TCR clonal expansion, while multiple sclerosis ranked lowest, below healthy controls. Phylogenetic grouping assigned the repertoires of 18 of 34 multiple sclerosis patients to one related-CDR3 cluster, which constitutes a possible signature.

The V gene's germline CDR1 is DFQATT and CDR2 SNEGSKA (reference sequence). The CDR3 contains 14 residues. As regards this clonotype: Its antigen remains unknown. The junction and the germline gene differ at one end; a read error may be behind it.

One entry per CDR3 protein results from TCRdb running MiXCR on the 5' RACE reads. The table records tens of thousands of distinct CDR3 sequences, roughly 5% of them present only once. The sequenced sample consisted of PBMCs. This chain connects TRBV20-1 to TRBJ1-5, with TRBD1 identical over 7 bases. This clonotype was obtained from a young man with multiple sclerosis. The CDR3 coding sequence is TGCAGTGCTAGAGCCGGAGGGGGCGCGGGGCCCCAGAATTTT. It encodes CSARAGGGAGPQNF.